This TCR beta chain was identified during a study of shared clonotypes between healthy human individuals. Sequenced by immunoSEQ multiplex PCR; TCRdb stores in-frame clones only, minus some. The data show 850,000 to 1,100,000 clones, roughly 80% seen once. This CDR3 spans 13 amino acids. Germline V CDR1 and CDR2: SQVTM, ANQGSEA. V lost 6 bases and J lost 1, with 12 bases in between. The TCR originated in a man aged 18 to 35 in good health. Some clones in this sample may be carry-over from other donors' samples. The chain couples TRBV29-1 to TRBJ1-2; D might be TRBD1 (6 bases). The source material was memory CD4+ T cells from PBMCs. Subset meaning: CD45RA-negative fraction. The CDR3 DNA reads TGCAGCGTCCAACAGGGAAATAACTATGGCTACACCTTC. The encoded protein is CSVQQGNNYGYTF.